This is a list of T cell receptor beta chains from one sample in a study of cytomegalovirus exposure and HLA in healthy donors. The repertoire was sequenced with immunoSEQ multiplex PCR; TCRdb's copy has only in-frame clones and lacks some. This table holds about 140,000 clones, approximately 70% found once. The sequencing sample was made of PBMCs. The receptors originated from a woman aged 55-70 years in good health and CMV-seronegative. CDR3s include the opening cysteine and the closing phenylalanine or tryptophan. Fields, in order: CDR3 DNA, CDR3 protein, D gene, V gene, clone size, J gene. D genes are given only for firm matches. Not all rows give a size; the values are once, few, many and, for expanded clones, a class.

TGTGCCAGCAGTCCGGACAGGGTTGGCGGCTACACCTTC,CASSPDRVGGYTF,TRBD1,TRBV28,NA,TRBJ1-2
TGTGCCACCAGCAGAGTCCAGGGGGTTAGCACCGGGGAGCTGTTTTTT,CATSRVQGVSTGELFF,TRBD1,TRBV15,NA,TRBJ2-2
TGTGCCAGCAGCTTGGCGGGGGGTTCTCAGCCCCAGCATTTT,CASSLAGGSQPQHF,NA,TRBV5-4,NA,TRBJ1-5
TGCGCCAGCAGCTTGATGGATGCCAGGGAGACCCAGTACTTC,CASSLMDARETQYF,NA,TRBV5-1,few,TRBJ2-5
TGTGCCAGAAGCCTAGGGACAGGGGAAACTGAAGCTTTCTTT,CARSLGTGETEAFF,TRBD1,TRBV5-3,NA,TRBJ1-1
TGTGCCAGCAGCGTAGGACAGGCGAGCAATCAGCCCCAGCATTTT,CASSVGQASNQPQHF,NA,TRBV9,NA,TRBJ1-5
TGTGCCAGCAGCTTAGTGCGGGGAACCGGGGAGCTGTTTTTT,CASSLVRGTGELFF,NA,TRBV7-9,NA,TRBJ2-2
TGTGCCAGCAGCTTAGCGGGACTAGCGGGCGAGCAGTTCTTC,CASSLAGLAGEQFF,TRBD2,TRBV7-9,once,TRBJ2-1
TGTGCCAGCAGACTAGCGGGGGGGCACAATGAGCAGTTCTTC,CASRLAGGHNEQFF,TRBD2,TRBV5-4,few,TRBJ2-1
TGTGCCAGCAGCTTCGCAGGGGTAGGGCAGCCCCAGCATTTT,CASSFAGVGQPQHF,NA,TRBV7-7,NA,TRBJ1-5
TGTGCCAGCAGTTTGGGACAGGGGGTGCACGAGCAGTACTTC,CASSLGQGVHEQYF,TRBD1,TRBV6-5,NA,TRBJ2-7
TGTGCCAGCTTGGACAGGGTAAGGGGTCAGCCCCAGCATTTT,CASLDRVRGQPQHF,TRBD1,TRBV19,once,TRBJ1-5
TGTGCCAGCAGTGGACTAGCGGGAGGGCGGGATACGCAGTATTTT,CASSGLAGGRDTQYF,TRBD2,TRBV6-1,NA,TRBJ2-3
TGTGCCAGCAGTGCGCGGACTAGCGGGGGAACCTACGAGCAGTACTTC,CASSARTSGGTYEQYF,TRBD2,TRBV6-6,NA,TRBJ2-7
TGTGCCAGCAGCGCACAGGGGGACAGGTATCGAAACGAGCAGTACTTC,CASSAQGDRYRNEQYF,TRBD1,TRBV9,NA,TRBJ2-7